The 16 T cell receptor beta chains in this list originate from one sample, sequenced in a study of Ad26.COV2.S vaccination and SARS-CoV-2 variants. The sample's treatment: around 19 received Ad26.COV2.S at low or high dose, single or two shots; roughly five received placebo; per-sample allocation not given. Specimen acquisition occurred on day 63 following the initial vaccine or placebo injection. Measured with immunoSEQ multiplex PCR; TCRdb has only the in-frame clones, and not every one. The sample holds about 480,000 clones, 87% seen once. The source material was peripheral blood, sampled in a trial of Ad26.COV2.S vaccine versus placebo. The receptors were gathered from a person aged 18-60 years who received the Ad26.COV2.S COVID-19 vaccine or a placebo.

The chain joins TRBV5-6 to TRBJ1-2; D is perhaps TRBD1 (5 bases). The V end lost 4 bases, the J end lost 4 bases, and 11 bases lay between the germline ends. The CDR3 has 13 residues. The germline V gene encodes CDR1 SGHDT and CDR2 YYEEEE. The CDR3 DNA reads TGTGCCAGCAGCCAAGGCAGGGTCTATGGCTACACCTTC. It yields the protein CASSQGRVYGYTF.

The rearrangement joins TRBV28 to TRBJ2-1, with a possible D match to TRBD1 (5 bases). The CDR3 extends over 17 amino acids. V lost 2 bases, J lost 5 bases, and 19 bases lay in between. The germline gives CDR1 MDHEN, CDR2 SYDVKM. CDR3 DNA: TGTGCCAGCAGTTTACTGCGTATACCAGGGAATAACAATGAGCAGTTCTTC. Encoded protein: CASSLLRIPGNNNEQFF. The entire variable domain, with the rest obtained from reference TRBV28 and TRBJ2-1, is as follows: DVKVTQSSRYLVKRTGEKVFLECVQDMDHENMFWYRQDPGLGLRLIYFSYDVKMKEKGDIPEGYSVSREKKERFSLILESASTNQTSMYLCASSLLRIPGNNNEQFFGPGTRLTVL.

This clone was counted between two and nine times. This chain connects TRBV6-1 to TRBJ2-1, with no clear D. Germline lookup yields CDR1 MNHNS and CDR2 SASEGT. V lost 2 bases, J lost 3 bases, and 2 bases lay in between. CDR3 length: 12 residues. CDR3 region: CASSENYNEQFF. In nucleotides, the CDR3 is TGTGCCAGCAGTGAAAACTACAATGAGCAGTTCTTC.

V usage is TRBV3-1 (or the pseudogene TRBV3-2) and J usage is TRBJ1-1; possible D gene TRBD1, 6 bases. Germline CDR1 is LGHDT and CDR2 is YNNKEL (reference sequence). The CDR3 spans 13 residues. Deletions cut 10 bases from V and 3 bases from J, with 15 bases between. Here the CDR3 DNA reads TGTGCCACGCGGGGGCAGGCGGACACTGAAGCTTTCTTT. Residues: CATRGQADTEAFF.

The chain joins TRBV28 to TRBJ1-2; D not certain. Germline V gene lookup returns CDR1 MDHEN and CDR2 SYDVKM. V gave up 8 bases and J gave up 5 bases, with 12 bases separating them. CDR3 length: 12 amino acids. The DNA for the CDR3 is TGTGCCAGCTCGGGTGTGTGGTATGGCTACACCTTC. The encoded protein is CASSGVWYGYTF.

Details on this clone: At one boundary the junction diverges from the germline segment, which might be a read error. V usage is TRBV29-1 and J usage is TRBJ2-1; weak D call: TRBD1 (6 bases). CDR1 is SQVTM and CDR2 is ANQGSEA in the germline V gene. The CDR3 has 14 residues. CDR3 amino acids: CSALSPGDTNKQFF. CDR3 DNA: TGCAGCGCCCTAAGCCCAGGGGACACCAATAAGCAGTTCTTC.

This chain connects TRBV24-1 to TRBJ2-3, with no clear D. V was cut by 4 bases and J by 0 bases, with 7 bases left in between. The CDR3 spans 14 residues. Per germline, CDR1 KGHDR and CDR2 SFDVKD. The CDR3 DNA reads TGTGCCACCAGTGAAAGAACTAGCACAGATACGCAGTATTTT. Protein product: CATSERTSTDTQYF.

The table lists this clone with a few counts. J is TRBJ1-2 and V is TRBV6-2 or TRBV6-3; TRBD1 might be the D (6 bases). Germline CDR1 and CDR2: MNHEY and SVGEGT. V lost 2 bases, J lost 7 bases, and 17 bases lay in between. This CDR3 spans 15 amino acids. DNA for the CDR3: TGTGCCAGCAGTTACACTGGGACAACCACTAGTGGCTACACCTTC. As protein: CASSYTGTTTSGYTF.

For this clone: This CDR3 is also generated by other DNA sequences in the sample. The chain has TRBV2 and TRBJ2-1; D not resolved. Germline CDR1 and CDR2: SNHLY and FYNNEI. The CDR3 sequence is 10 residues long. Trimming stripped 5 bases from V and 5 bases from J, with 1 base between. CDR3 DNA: TGTGCCAGCAGTAACAATGAGCAGTTCTTC. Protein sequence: CASSNNEQFF.

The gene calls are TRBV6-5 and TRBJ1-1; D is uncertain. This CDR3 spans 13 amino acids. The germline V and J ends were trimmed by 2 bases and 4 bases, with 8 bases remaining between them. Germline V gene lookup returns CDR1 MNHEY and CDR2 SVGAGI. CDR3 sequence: CASSYLLGTEAFF. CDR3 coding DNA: TGTGCCAGCAGTTACCTATTAGGCACTGAAGCTTTCTTT.

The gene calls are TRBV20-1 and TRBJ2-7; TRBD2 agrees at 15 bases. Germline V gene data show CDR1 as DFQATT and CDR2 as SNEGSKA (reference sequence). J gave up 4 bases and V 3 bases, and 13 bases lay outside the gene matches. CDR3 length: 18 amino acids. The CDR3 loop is CSASSGTSGRSGPYEQYF. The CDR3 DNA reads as TGCAGTGCTAGTTCCGGGACTAGCGGGAGGTCCGGTCCTTACGAGCAGTACTTC.

The DNA of the CDR3 is TGCGCCAGCAGCCAAGGCGGATTAGATACGCAGTATTTT. Protein: CASSQGGLDTQYF. This chain uses TRBV4-1 with TRBJ2-3; D remains unclear. Germline CDR1 reads MGHRA; CDR2 reads YSYEKL. The CDR3 contains 13 residues. Trimming stripped 1 base from V and 5 bases from J, with 7 bases between.

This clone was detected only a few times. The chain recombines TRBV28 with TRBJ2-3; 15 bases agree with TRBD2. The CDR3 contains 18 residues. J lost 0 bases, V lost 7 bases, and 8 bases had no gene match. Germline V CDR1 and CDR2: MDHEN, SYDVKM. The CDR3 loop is CASMGLAGGWLSTDTQYF. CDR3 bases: TGTGCCAGCATGGGACTAGCGGGGGGATGGCTTAGCACAGATACGCAGTATTTT. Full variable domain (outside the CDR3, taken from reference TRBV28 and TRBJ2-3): DVKVTQSSRYLVKRTGEKVFLECVQDMDHENMFWYRQDPGLGLRLIYFSYDVKMKEKGDIPEGYSVSREKKERFSLILESASTNQTSMYLCASMGLAGGWLSTDTQYFGPGTRLTVL.

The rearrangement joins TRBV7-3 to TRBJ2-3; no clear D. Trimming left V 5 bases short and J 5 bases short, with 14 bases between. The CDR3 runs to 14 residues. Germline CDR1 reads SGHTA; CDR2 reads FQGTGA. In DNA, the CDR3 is TGTGCCAGCAGCCCGCGTGACCAGCGAGATACGCAGTATTTT. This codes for CASSPRDQRDTQYF. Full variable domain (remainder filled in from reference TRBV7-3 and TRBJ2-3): GAGVSQTPSNKVTEKGKYVELRCDPISGHTALYWYRQSLGQGPEFLIYFQGTGAADDSGLPNDRFFAVRPEGSVSTLKIQRTERGDSAVYLCASSPRDQRDTQYFGPGTRLTVL.

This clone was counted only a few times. In DNA, the CDR3 is TGTGCCAGCAGCCCCCCCGCCAGTTATAATTCACCCCTCCACTTT. As protein: CASSPPASYNSPLHF. The V gene is TRBV7-2, the J gene TRBJ1-6; no definite D call. V was clipped by 5 bases and J by 4 bases, with 12 bases between them. CDR3 size: 15 residues. Germline V gene lookup returns CDR1 SGHTA and CDR2 FQGNSA.

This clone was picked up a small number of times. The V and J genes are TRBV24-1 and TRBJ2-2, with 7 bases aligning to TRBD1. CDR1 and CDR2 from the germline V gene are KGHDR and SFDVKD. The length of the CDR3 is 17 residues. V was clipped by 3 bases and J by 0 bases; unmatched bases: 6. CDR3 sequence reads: CATSDPRQGSNTGELFF. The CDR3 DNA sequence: TGTGCCACCAGTGATCCCCGACAGGGATCGAACACCGGGGAGCTGTTTTTT.